This T cell receptor beta chain was found in a study of cytomegalovirus exposure and HLA in healthy donors. A remark on this clone: Its antigen remains unidentified.

PCR amplification relied on 60 Vbeta primers (plus 13 Jbeta primers). Measured with immunoSEQ multiplex PCR; TCRdb has only the in-frame clones, and not every one. The sample contains around 130,000 clones, approximately 84% of which appear only once. The study sampled nominally healthy donors, though unrecorded immune exposures were likely. This CDR3 region has 14 residues. CDR1 is MNHNS and CDR2 is SASEGT in the germline V gene. V shed 3 bases and J shed 4 bases, with 11 bases lying between them. Regarding the study as a whole: CMV serostatus was the sole immune exposure information available.

Sample: PBMCs. This chain links TRBV6-1 with TRBJ2-3; D is perhaps TRBD2 (5 bases). This sequence was found in a boy aged 2-9 years in good health and CMV-seronegative. CDR3 in DNA: TGTGCCAGCAGTGAGCGAGGGTGGGCAGATACGCAGTATTTT. Translating gives CASSERGWADTQYF.